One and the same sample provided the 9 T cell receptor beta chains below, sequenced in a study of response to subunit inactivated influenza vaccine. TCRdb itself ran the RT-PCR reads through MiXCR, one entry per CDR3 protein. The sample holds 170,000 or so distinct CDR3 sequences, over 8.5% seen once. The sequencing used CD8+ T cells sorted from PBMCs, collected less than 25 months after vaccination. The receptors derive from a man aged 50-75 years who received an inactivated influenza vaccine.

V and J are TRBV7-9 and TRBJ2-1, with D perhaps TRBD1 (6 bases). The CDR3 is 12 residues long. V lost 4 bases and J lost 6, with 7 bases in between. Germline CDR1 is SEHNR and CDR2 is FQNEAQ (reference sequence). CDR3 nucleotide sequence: TGTGCCAGCAGCTCGGACAGCAATGAGCAGTTCTTC. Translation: CASSSDSNEQFF.

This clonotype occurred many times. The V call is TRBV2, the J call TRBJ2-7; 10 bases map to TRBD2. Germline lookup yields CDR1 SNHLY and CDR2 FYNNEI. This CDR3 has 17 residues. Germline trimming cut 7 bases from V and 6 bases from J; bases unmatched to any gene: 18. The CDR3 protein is CASIPLWGLAGGSEQYF. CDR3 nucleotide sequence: TGTGCCAGCATCCCTTTGTGGGGTTTAGCGGGAGGATCCGAGCAGTACTTC.

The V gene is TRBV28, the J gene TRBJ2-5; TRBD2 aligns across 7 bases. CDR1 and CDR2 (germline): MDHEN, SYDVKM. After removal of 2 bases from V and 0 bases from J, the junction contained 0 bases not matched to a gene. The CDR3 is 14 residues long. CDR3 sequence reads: CASSLAGDQETQYF. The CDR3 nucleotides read TGTGCCAGCAGTTTAGCGGGGGACCAAGAGACCCAGTACTTC. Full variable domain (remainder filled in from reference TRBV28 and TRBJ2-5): DVKVTQSSRYLVKRTGEKVFLECVQDMDHENMFWYRQDPGLGLRLIYFSYDVKMKEKGDIPEGYSVSREKKERFSLILESASTNQTSMYLCASSLAGDQETQYFGPGTRLLVL.

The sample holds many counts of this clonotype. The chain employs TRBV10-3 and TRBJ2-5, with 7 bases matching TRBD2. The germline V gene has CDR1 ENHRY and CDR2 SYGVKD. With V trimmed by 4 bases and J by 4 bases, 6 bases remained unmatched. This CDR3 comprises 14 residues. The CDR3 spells CAISGAGEGETQYF. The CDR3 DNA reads TGTGCCATCAGTGGTGCGGGAGAGGGAGAGACCCAGTACTTC.

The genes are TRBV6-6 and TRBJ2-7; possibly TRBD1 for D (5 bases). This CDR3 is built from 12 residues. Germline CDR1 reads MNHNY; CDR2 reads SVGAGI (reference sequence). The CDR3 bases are TGTGTTTCGGCAGGGCATTCCTACGAGCAGTACTTC. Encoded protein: CVSAGHSYEQYF.

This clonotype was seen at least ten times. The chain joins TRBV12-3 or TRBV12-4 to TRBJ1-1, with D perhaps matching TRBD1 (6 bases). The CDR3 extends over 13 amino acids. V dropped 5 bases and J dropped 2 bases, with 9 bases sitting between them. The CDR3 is CASSTGHNTEAFF. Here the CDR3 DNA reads TGTGCCAGCAGTACGGGACACAACACTGAAGCTTTCTTT.

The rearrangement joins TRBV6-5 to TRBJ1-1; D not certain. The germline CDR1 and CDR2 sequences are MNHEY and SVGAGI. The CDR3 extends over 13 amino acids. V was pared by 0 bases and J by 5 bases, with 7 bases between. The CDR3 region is CASSYSRGTEAFF. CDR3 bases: TGTGCCAGCAGTTACTCGAGAGGGACTGAAGCTTTCTTT.

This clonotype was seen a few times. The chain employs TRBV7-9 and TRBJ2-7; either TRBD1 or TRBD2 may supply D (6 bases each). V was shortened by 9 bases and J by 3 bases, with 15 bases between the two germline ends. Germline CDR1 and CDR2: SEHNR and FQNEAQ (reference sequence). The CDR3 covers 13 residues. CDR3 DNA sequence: TGTGCCAGTTGGGGGGCCGGAGACTACGAGCAGTACTTC. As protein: CASWGAGDYEQYF.

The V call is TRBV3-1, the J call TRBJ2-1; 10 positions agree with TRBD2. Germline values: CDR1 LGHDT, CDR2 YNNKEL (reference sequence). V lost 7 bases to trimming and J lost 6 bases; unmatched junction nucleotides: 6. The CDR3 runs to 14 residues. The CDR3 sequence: CASTPGLAFNEQFF. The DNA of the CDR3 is TGTGCCAGCACACCGGGACTAGCGTTCAATGAGCAGTTCTTC.